This entry lists 20 T cell receptor beta chains sequenced from one sample in a study of cytomegalovirus exposure and HLA in healthy donors. The PCR made use of 60 Vbeta and 13 Jbeta primers. Only in-frame clones appear in the TCRdb table, and some are missing; sequencing was by immunoSEQ multiplex PCR. The sample has about 190,000 clones, roughly 81% seen once; the top ten hold approximately 2.8%. The sample comprised PBMCs. The receptors here all came from a woman aged 30 to 39 in good health and CMV-seropositive.

CDR3 protein: CASSLGRRTGEYEQYF. The CDR3 DNA sequence: TGTGCCAGCAGCTTAGGCCGCAGGACAGGGGAGTACGAGCAGTACTTC. This chain uses TRBV13 with TRBJ2-7; 9 nucleotides line up with TRBD1. Germline CDR1 is PRHDT and CDR2 is FYEKMQ (reference sequence). The CDR3 has 16 residues. V lost 0 bases to trimming and J lost 4 bases; unmatched junction nucleotides: 7.

The rearrangement links TRBV27 to TRBJ2-7, with 7 bases fitting TRBD2. CDR1 and CDR2 from the germline V gene are MNHEY and SMNVEV (reference sequence). J was trimmed by 0 bases and V by 2 bases; bases with no gene match: 4. This CDR3 comprises 15 residues. The CDR3 sequence: CASSLKGRASYEQYF. CDR3 bases: TGTGCCAGCAGTTTAAAGGGGAGGGCCTCCTACGAGCAGTACTTC.

The chain joins TRBV23-1 to TRBJ1-6; D gene uncertain. TRBV23-1 is recorded as an ORF, its role being uncertain. This CDR3 is built from 9 residues. Trimming cost V 10 bases and J 9 bases, with 4 bases left between them. CDR3 residues: CAISSPLHF. The CDR3 coding sequence is TGCGCCATCTCTTCACCCCTCCACTTT.

V and J are TRBV10-2 and TRBJ2-1, with D possibly TRBD2 on 6 matching bases. This CDR3 comprises 15 residues. With 6 bases removed from V and 1 base from J, the gap between germline ends came to 13 bases. Germline V gives CDR1 WSHSY, CDR2 SAAADI. CDR3 DNA sequence: TGCGCCAGCAGAAATAGCGGCAATTCCTACAATGAGCAGTTCTTC. The encoded protein is CASRNSGNSYNEQFF.

The chain has TRBV27 and TRBJ2-1; tentatively, D is TRBD1 (6 bases). Germline CDR1 MNHEY, CDR2 SMNVEV (reference sequence). The CDR3 loop spans 15 amino acids. V was pared by 5 bases and J by 5 bases, with 16 bases between. CDR3: CASSTAGTLHNEQFF. The CDR3 DNA reads as TGTGCCAGCAGTACCGCCGGGACACTTCACAATGAGCAGTTCTTC.

This chain connects TRBV28 to TRBJ2-1; TRBD1 matches at 9 bases. Losses at the gene ends were 8 bases for V and 5 bases for J; bases not matched to a gene: 13. This CDR3 is built from 16 residues. In germline, CDR1 is MDHEN, CDR2 SYDVKM. The CDR3 spells CASLPGDWDRDNEQFF. For the CDR3, the DNA is TGTGCCAGCCTTCCGGGGGATTGGGACAGGGACAATGAGCAGTTCTTC.

The chain recombines TRBV28 with TRBJ1-4; 7 nucleotides align to TRBD1. J lost 7 bases, V lost 4 bases, and 9 bases had no gene match. Germline V lookup: CDR1 MDHEN, CDR2 SYDVKM. This CDR3 comprises 15 residues. CDR3 sequence reads: CASSSPGTEGEKLFF. CDR3 sequence (DNA): TGTGCCAGCAGTTCCCCCGGGACAGAGGGTGAAAAACTGTTTTTT.

V is TRBV4-2 and J is TRBJ2-3; weak D call: TRBD2 (5 bases). V shed 0 bases and J shed 4 bases, with 14 bases lying between them. Germline values: CDR1 LGHNA, CDR2 YNFKEQ. This CDR3 contains 16 residues. CDR3 DNA: TGTGCCAGCAGCCAAGATAGCGACCGTCTCCCAGATACGCAGTATTTT. This encodes CASSQDSDRLPDTQYF.

V and J are TRBV7-9 and TRBJ1-2; D may be TRBD1 (6 bases). Per germline, CDR1 SEHNR and CDR2 FQNEAQ (reference sequence). V was shortened by 5 bases and J by 8 bases, with 15 bases between the two germline ends. The CDR3 length is 13 residues. CDR3 coding DNA: TGTGCCAGCAGCCCATTAACAGGGTTAGGCTACACCTTC. Protein: CASSPLTGLGYTF. The full variable domain, in which reference TRBV7-9 and TRBJ1-2 provide the parts outside the CDR3, is DTGVSQNPRHKITKRGQNVTFRCDPISEHNRLYWYRQTLGQGPEFLTYFQNEAQLEKSRLLSDRFSAERPKGSFSTLEIQRTEQGDSAMYLCASSPLTGLGYTFGSGTRLTVV.

This chain uses TRBV28 with TRBJ1-5; possibly TRBD1 for D (6 bases). The CDR3 length is 14 residues. CDR1 MDHEN and CDR2 SYDVKM come from the germline V gene. Trimming took 10 bases from V and 1 from J, leaving 14 bases between them. Here the CDR3 DNA reads TGTGCCACCAAATTACAGGGCAGCAATCAGCCCCAGCATTTT. It specifies CATKLQGSNQPQHF.

A word on this clone: An end of the junction does not agree with germline; a read error may underlie this. CDR3 sequence reads: CSSSSDRLDGYTF. CDR3 DNA sequence: TGTTCCAGCAGCTCGGACAGGTTGGATGGCTACACCTTC. The chain couples TRBV7-9 to TRBJ1-2; 7 positions agree with TRBD1. The germline V gene encodes CDR1 SEHNR and CDR2 FQNEAQ (reference sequence). There are 13 residues in the CDR3.

The J gene is TRBJ2-5, the V gene TRBV2, with TRBD2 matching over 9 bases. The CDR3 extends over 14 amino acids. Looked up from germline, CDR1 is SNHLY and CDR2 is FYNNEI. With V trimmed by 3 bases and J by 8 bases, 7 bases remained unmatched. CDR3 nucleotide sequence: TGTGCCAGCAGTGACACAGCGGGAGGCGTTACCCAGTACTTC. It encodes CASSDTAGGVTQYF.

In its sample, this clone was seen a few times. V usage is TRBV11-3 and J usage is TRBJ2-1; 7 bases are a match to TRBD2. The V segment lost 5 bases and the J segment 9 bases; nucleotides outside the gene matches: 7. Germline V gives CDR1 SGHNT, CDR2 YENEEA. The CDR3 covers 13 residues. The CDR3 sequence: CASSLGGPPEQFF. CDR3 DNA sequence: TGTGCCAGCAGCCTGGGAGGGCCTCCTGAGCAGTTCTTC.

This clone was counted a single time. J is TRBJ2-3 and V is TRBV4-1; 10 nucleotides align to TRBD2. The ends lost 4 bases at V and 1 base at J; junction bases unmatched: 8. Germline V lookup: CDR1 MGHRA, CDR2 YSYEKL. This CDR3 contains 17 residues. Here the CDR3 DNA reads TGCGCCAGCAGCCGAGATTCCGGGACTAGCGGCACAGATACGCAGTATTTT. Its translation is CASSRDSGTSGTDTQYF.

The chain links TRBV19 to TRBJ1-1; 9 positions match TRBD1. In germline, CDR1 is LNHDA, CDR2 SQIVND (reference sequence). V dropped 4 bases and J dropped 1; count of bases not matched to a gene: 4. The length of the CDR3 is 15 residues. As DNA, the CDR3 is TGTGCCAGTAGTAGGGGACAGGGTGGGAACACTGAAGCTTTCTTT. This gives the protein CASSRGQGGNTEAFF.

The rearrangement joins TRBV5-1 to TRBJ2-1; 9 bases fit TRBD1. Germline V CDR1 and CDR2: SGHRS, YFSETQ. The ends lost 4 bases at V and 2 bases at J; junction bases unmatched: 7. The CDR3 runs to 16 residues. CDR3 nucleotide sequence: TGCGCCAGCAGCCATGGAACAGGGGGCGCCTACAATGAGCAGTTCTTC. Protein sequence: CASSHGTGGAYNEQFF. The full variable domain, in which reference TRBV5-1 and TRBJ2-1 provide the parts outside the CDR3, is KAGVTQTPRYLIKTRGQQVTLSCSPISGHRSVSWYQQTPGQGLQFLFEYFSETQRNKGNFPGRFSGRQFSNSRSEMNVSTLELGDSALYLCASSHGTGGAYNEQFFGPGTRLTVL.

This rearrangement joins TRBV7-2 to TRBJ2-5; 11 positions agree with TRBD2. The ends lost 4 bases at V and 1 base at J; junction bases unmatched: 8. The CDR3 runs 17 residues. Per germline, CDR1 SGHTA and CDR2 FQGNSA. The CDR3 region is CASSSLRLAGIQETQYF. As DNA, the CDR3 is TGTGCCAGCAGCTCCCTGAGACTAGCGGGAATCCAAGAGACCCAGTACTTC.

This clone was picked up one time. The chain uses TRBV5-4 and TRBJ2-3, with TRBD2 as a possible D gene (6 bases). V lost 4 bases and J 6 bases, leaving 18 bases between the germline ends. Per the germline V gene, CDR1 is SGHNT and CDR2 is YYREEE (reference sequence). The CDR3 is 15 amino acids. CDR3: CASSITGGSTDTQYF. The CDR3 bases are TGTGCCAGCAGCATAACAGGAGGGTCGACGGATACGCAGTATTTT.

The rearrangement links TRBV19 to TRBJ2-1; 12 nucleotides line up with TRBD2. The germline V gene has CDR1 LNHDA and CDR2 SQIVND (reference sequence). CDR3 length: 14 amino acids. V gave up 5 bases and J gave up 8 bases; unmatched junction bases: 4. The CDR3 bases are TGTGCCAGTAGTGTCGGACTAGCGGGACATGAGCAGTTCTTC. It yields the protein CASSVGLAGHEQFF.

The chain has TRBV28 and TRBJ2-1; no definite D call. The CDR3 spans 14 residues. V gave up 6 bases and J gave up 3 bases, with 12 bases separating them. CDR1 MDHEN and CDR2 SYDVKM come from the germline V gene. For the CDR3, the DNA is TGTGCCAGCAGCTCTTATTCCCTCTACAATGAGCAGTTCTTC. This sequence encodes CASSSYSLYNEQFF.